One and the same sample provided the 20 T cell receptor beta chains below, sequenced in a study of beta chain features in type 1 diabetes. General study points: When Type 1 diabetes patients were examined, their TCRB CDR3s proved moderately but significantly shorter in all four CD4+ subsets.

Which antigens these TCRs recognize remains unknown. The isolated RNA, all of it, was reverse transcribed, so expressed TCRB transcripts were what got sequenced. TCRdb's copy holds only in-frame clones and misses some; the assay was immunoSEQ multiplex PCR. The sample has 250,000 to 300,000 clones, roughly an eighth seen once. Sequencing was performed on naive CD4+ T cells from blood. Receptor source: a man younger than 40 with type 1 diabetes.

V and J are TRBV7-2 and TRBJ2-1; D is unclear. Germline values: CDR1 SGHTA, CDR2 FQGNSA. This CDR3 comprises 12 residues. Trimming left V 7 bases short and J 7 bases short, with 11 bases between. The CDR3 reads CASTPQANEQFF. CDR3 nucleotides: TGTGCCAGCACCCCGCAAGCGAATGAGCAGTTCTTC.

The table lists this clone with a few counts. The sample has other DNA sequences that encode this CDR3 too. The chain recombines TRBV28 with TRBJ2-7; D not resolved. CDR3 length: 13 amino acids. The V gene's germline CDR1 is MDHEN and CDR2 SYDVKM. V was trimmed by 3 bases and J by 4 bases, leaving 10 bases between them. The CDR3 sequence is CASSLLTDYEQYF. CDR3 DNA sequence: TGTGCCAGCAGTTTGCTCACAGATTACGAGCAGTACTTC.

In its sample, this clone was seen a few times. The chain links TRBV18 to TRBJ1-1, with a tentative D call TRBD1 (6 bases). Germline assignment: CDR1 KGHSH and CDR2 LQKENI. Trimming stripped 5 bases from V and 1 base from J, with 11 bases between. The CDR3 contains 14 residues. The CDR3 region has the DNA TGTGCCAGCTCAATACAGGGTAAGAACACTGAAGCTTTCTTT. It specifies CASSIQGKNTEAFF. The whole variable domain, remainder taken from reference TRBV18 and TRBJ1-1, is NAGVMQNPRHLVRRRGQEARLRCSPMKGHSHVYWYRQLPEEGLKFMVYLQKENIIDESGMPKERFSAEFPKEGPSILRIQQVVRGDSAAYFCASSIQGKNTEAFFGQGTRLTVV.

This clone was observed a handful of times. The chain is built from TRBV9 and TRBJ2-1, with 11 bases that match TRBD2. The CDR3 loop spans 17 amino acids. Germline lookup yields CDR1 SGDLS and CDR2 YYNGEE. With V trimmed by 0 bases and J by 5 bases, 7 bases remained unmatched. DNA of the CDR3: TGTGCCAGCAGCGTAGCTACCCTAGCGGGAGGAGACAATGAGCAGTTCTTC. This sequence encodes CASSVATLAGGDNEQFF.

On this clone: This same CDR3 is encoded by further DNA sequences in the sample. The CDR3 DNA follows: TGTGCCAGCAGCTTAACCAGCGGCTCCTACAATGAGCAGTTCTTC. Protein product: CASSLTSGSYNEQFF. This chain uses TRBV5-4 with TRBJ2-1, with D possibly being TRBD2 (5 bases). The germline V gene encodes CDR1 SGHNT and CDR2 YYREEE (reference sequence). CDR3 length equals 15 residues. V was clipped by 2 bases and J by 0 bases, with 9 bases between them. The full variable domain, rest sourced from reference TRBV5-4 and TRBJ2-1, is ETGVTQSPTHLIKTRGQQVTLRCSSQSGHNTVSWYQQALGQGPQFIFQYYREEENGRGNFPPRFSGLQFPNYSSELNVNALELDDSALYLCASSLTSGSYNEQFFGPGTRLTVL.

This chain's CDR3 is CASRPGQAYEQYF. The CDR3 nucleotides are TGTGCCAGCAGACCGGGACAGGCCTACGAGCAGTACTTC. V is TRBV28 and J is TRBJ2-7, with TRBD1 matching 8 bases. The germline V gene has CDR1 MDHEN and CDR2 SYDVKM. J gave up 2 bases and V 6 bases, and 3 bases lay outside the gene matches. The CDR3 is 13 residues long.

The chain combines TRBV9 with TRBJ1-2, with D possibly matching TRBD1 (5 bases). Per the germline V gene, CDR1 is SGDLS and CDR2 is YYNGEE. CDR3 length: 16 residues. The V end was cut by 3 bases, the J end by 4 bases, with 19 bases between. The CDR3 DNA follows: TGTGCCAGCAGCGAAGGGGAGGCATCCCAGTTCTATGGCTACACCTTC. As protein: CASSEGEASQFYGYTF.

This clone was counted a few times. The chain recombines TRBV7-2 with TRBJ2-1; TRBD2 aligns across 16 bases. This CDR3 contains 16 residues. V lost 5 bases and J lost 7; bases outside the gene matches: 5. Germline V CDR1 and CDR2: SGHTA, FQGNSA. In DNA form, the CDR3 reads TGTGCCAGCAGCACGGGACTAGCGGGAGGGAGAAATGAGCAGTTCTTC. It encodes CASSTGLAGGRNEQFF.

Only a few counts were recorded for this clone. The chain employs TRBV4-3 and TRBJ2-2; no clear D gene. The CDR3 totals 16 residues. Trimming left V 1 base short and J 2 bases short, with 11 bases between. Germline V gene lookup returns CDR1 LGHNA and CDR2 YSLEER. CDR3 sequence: CASSQGQSLNTGELFF. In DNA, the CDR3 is TGCGCCAGCAGCCAAGGGCAGTCCCTCAACACCGGGGAGCTGTTTTTT.

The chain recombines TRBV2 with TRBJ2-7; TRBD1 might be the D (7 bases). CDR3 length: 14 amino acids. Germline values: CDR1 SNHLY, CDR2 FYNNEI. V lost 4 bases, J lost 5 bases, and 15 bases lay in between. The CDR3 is CASSVRQGLNEQYF. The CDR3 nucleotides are TGTGCCAGCAGTGTTCGACAGGGACTCAACGAGCAGTACTTC.

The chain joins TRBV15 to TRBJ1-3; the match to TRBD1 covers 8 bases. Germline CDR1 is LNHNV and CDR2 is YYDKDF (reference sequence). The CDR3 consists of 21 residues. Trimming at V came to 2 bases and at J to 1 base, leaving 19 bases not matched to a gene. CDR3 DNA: TGTGCCACCAGCAGAACTAAAGGACGGCAGGGGGCCAGATTTTCTGGAAACACCATATATTTT. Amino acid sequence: CATSRTKGRQGARFSGNTIYF.

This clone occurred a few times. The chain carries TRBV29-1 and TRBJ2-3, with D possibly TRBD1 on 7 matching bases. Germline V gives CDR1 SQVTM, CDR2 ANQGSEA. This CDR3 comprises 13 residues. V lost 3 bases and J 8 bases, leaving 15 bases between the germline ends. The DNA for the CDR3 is TGCAGCGTTGAGGGCCAGGGGGGAGGTACGCAGTATTTT. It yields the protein CSVEGQGGGTQYF.

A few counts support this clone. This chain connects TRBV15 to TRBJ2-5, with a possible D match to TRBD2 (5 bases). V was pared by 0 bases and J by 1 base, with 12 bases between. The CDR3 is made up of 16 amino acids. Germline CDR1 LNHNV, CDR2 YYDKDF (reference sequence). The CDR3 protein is CATSRDATGIQETQYF. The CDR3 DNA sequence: TGTGCCACCAGCAGAGATGCAACGGGGATCCAAGAGACCCAGTACTTC. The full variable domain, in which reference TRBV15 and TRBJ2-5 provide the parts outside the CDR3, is DAMVIQNPRYQVTQFGKPVTLSCSQTLNHNVMYWYQQKSSQAPKLLFHYYDKDFNNEADTPDNFQSRRPNTSFCFLDIRSPGLGDTAMYLCATSRDATGIQETQYFGPGTRLLVL.

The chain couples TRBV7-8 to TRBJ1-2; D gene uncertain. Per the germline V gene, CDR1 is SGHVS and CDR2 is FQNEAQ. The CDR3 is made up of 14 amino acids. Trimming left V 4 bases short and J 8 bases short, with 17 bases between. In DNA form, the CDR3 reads TGTGCCAGCAGCTGGGCGGAGGCCCACCGGGGCTACACCTTC. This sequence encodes CASSWAEAHRGYTF.

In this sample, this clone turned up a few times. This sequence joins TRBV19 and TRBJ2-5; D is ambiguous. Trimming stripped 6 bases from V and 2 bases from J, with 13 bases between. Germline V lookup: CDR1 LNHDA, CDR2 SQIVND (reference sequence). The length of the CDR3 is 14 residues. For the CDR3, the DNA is TGTGCCAGTAGGAACCTCGTACGGCAAGAGACCCAGTACTTC. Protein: CASRNLVRQETQYF.

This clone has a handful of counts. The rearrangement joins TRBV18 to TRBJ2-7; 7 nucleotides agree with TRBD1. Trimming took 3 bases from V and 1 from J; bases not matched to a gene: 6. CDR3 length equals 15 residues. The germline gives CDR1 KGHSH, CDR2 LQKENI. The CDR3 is CASSPPGQPSYEQYF. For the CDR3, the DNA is TGTGCCAGCTCACCGCCGGGACAGCCATCCTACGAGCAGTACTTC.

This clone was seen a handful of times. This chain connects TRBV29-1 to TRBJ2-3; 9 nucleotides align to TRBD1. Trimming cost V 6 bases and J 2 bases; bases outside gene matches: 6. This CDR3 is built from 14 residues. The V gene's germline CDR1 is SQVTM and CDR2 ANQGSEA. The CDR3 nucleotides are TGCAGCGTCCGAGGGACAGGGCCCACAGATACGCAGTATTTT. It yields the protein CSVRGTGPTDTQYF.

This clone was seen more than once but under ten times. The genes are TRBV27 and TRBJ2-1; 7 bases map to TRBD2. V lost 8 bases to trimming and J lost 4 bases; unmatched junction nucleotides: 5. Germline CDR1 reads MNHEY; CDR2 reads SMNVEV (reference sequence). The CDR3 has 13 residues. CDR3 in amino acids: CASCPSGYNEQFF. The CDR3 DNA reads TGTGCCAGCTGCCCTAGCGGATACAATGAGCAGTTCTTC.

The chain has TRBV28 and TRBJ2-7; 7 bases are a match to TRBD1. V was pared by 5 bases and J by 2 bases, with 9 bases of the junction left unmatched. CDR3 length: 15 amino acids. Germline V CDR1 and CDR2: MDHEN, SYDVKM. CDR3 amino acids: CASSTLGQSAYEQYF. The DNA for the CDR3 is TGTGCCAGCAGTACCTTGGGACAGTCGGCCTACGAGCAGTACTTC.

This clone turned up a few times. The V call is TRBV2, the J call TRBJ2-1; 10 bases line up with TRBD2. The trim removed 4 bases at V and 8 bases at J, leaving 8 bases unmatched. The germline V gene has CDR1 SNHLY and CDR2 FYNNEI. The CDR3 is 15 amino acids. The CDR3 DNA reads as TGTGCCAGCAGTGGGGGGCTAGCGGGAGTCCATGAGCAGTTCTTC. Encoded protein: CASSGGLAGVHEQFF.